This T cell receptor (beta chain) was captured in a study of Ad26.COV2.S vaccination and SARS-CoV-2 variants. Points from the study as a whole: Similar non-spike TCR breadth was observed in recipients of vaccine and of placebo.

As to treatment: 19 received Ad26.COV2.S at low or high dose, single or two shots; 5 received placebo; per-sample allocation not given. Sampling took place 63 days after the first vaccine or placebo injection. CDR1 is KGHDR, CDR2 SFDVKD, per germline. The V gene end was trimmed by 4 bases and the J gene end by 4 bases; junction bases not matched to a gene: 5. There are 16 residues in the CDR3. On this clone: The antigen is not known.

The method was immunoSEQ multiplex PCR; TCRdb's version includes in-frame clones alone and lacks a portion of them. The data hold roughly 330,000 clones, with approximately 87% observed a single time. The sequence derives from a person between 18 and 59 years old who received the Ad26.COV2.S COVID-19 vaccine or a placebo. V and J are TRBV24-1 and TRBJ2-1, with 11 bases that match TRBD1. The specimen was peripheral blood, collected in a trial of Ad26.COV2.S vaccine versus placebo. The CDR3 nucleotides are TGTGCCACCAGTGAGACCGGGACAGGGGGGTACAATGAGCAGTTCTTC. It yields the protein CATSETGTGGYNEQFF.